A selection of T cell receptor beta chains follows, all from one sample in a study of blood T cell repertoires in COVID-19. Using immunoSEQ multiplex PCR, the repertoire was profiled, and TCRdb retains in-frame clones only, with some absent. This table holds 220,000 or so clones, about 82% found once. Sequencing was done on a sample of PBMCs or T cells enriched from blood (not recorded which). The receptors were sampled from a woman aged 50 to 60 who had recovered from COVID-19. CDR3s include the opening cysteine and the closing phenylalanine or tryptophan. D genes are given only for firm matches. A clone size is listed for some rows: how often the clone was seen (once, few, many), or a class if it is expanded.

clone size	D gene	V gene	J gene	CDR3 DNA	CDR3 protein
.	TRBD1	TRBV4-1	TRBJ1-1	TGCGCCAGCAGCCCTCTGGACAGGGAGAACACTGAAGCTTTCTTT	CASSPLDRENTEAFF
.	TRBD2	TRBV7-9	TRBJ2-7	TGTGCCAGCAGCACCCTAGCGGGAGGGCTCGAGCAGTACTTC	CASSTLAGGLEQYF
.	.	TRBV4-2	TRBJ2-5	TGTGCCAGCAGCCCCGGCACGCGGGACTTCCAAGAGACCCAGTACTTC	CASSPGTRDFQETQYF
.	.	TRBV4-3	TRBJ1-5	TGCGCCAGCAGCCAAGAAAGAGTACTAGCTAATCAGCCCCAGCATTTT	CASSQERVLANQPQHF
.	.	TRBV30	TRBJ1-1	TGTGCCTGTGTTCGGTTCACTGAAGCTTTCTTT	CACVRFTEAFF
.	.	TRBV7-9	TRBJ1-4	TGTGCCAGCAGCTTAGGGGGCACATATGAAAAACTGTTTTTT	CASSLGGTYEKLFF
once	.	TRBV5-1	TRBJ2-1	TGCGCCAGCAGCTTGGTGGGTCCTACCGGGATGGGCTCCTACAATGAGCAGTTCTTC	CASSLVGPTGMGSYNEQFF
once	.	TRBV11-2	TRBJ1-3	TGTGCCAGCAGCGAGACAGGCTCTGGAAACACCATATATTTT	CASSETGSGNTIYF
few	.	TRBV3-1/TRBV3-2	TRBJ1-3	TGTGCCAGCAGCCCACGGACCTCAGGGAACGCTGGAAACACCATATATTTT	CASSPRTSGNAGNTIYF
.	TRBD1	TRBV5-6	TRBJ2-7	TGTGCCAGCAGCGCACAGGGGCGGTTCTCCTACGAGCAGTACTTC	CASSAQGRFSYEQYF
.	TRBD1	TRBV6-5	TRBJ1-1	TGTGCCAGCAGTTCCCGCGGAGGACAGGTCTTT	CASSSRGGQVF
.	.	TRBV28	TRBJ1-4	TGTGCCAGCAGTTTTACCTTAGGGGCTCTGGAACTGTTTTTT	CASSFTLGALELFF
few	.	TRBV29-1	TRBJ1-5	TGCAGCGTCCAGTGGGGGGTCAATCAGCCCCAGCATTTT	CSVQWGVNQPQHF
.	TRBD1	TRBV6-5	TRBJ1-2	TGTGCCAGCAGTTACACAACAGGGGGCGCATATGGCTACACCTTC	CASSYTTGGAYGYTF
.	.	TRBV4-1	TRBJ1-1	TGCGCCAGCAGCCAAGGTCCAATGAACACTGAAGCTTTCTTT	CASSQGPMNTEAFF
.	TRBD1	TRBV7-3	TRBJ1-2	TGTGCCAGCAGCTTATTTGGACAGGGGAGGAGTGATGGCTACACCTTC	CASSLFGQGRSDGYTF
.	.	TRBV7-9	TRBJ2-1	TGTGCCAGCAGCCGTAATGCTGGTTTCAGCTCCTACAATGAGCAGTTCTTC	CASSRNAGFSSYNEQFF
few	.	TRBV3-1/TRBV3-2	TRBJ1-1	TGTGCCAGCAGCCAAGGAGACAGGAGAAGCACTGAAGCTTTCTTT	CASSQGDRRSTEAFF
.	TRBD2	TRBV9	TRBJ2-7	TGTGCCAGCAGCGTAGGGGCGGGAGGAGACTACGAGCAGTACTTC	CASSVGAGGDYEQYF
.	TRBD2	TRBV28	TRBJ2-7	TGTGCCAGCAGTTCAAGCGGGAGGATCGACGAGCAGTACTTC	CASSSSGRIDEQYF
.	.	TRBV7-6	TRBJ1-5	TGTGCCAGCAGCTTAAACCATGCTTCGGAGCAGCCCCAGCATTTT	CASSLNHASEQPQHF
.	TRBD1	TRBV3-1/TRBV3-2	TRBJ2-2	TGTGCCAGCAGCCAAGCCGGGACAGGGGTCCCCGGGGAGCTGTTTTTT	CASSQAGTGVPGELFF
.	TRBD1	TRBV29-1	TRBJ2-6	TGCAGCGTTTTCGGACAGGGGGTCTCTGGGGCCAACGTCCTGACTTTC	CSVFGQGVSGANVLTF
.	TRBD1	TRBV4-3	TRBJ1-1	TGCGCCAGCAGCCAAGCAGGGGGACAAAACACTGAAGCTTTCTTT	CASSQAGGQNTEAFF
few	.	TRBV12-3/TRBV12-4	TRBJ2-1	TGTGCCAGCAGTAAGGACACCGATGAGCAGTTCTTC	CASSKDTDEQFF
.	.	TRBV10-3	TRBJ1-1	TGTGCCATCAGTGGAGGGGGAGAAAACATGAACACTGAAGCTTTCTTT	CAISGGGENMNTEAFF
once	TRBD1	TRBV6-1	TRBJ1-5	TGTGCCAGCAGTGAATTGGCAGGGGGTCAGCCCCAGCATTTT	CASSELAGGQPQHF
.	TRBD1	TRBV3-1/TRBV3-2	TRBJ2-1	TGTGCCAGCAGCCCCGGGACAGTGTACAATGAGCAGTTCTTC	CASSPGTVYNEQFF
.	.	TRBV4-3	TRBJ2-1	TGCGCCAGCAGCCAAGATCACAGGAGCTCCTACAATGAGCAGTTCTTC	CASSQDHRSSYNEQFF
.	.	TRBV2	TRBJ2-1	TGTGCCAGCAGTGATAGTACCGGGACACTCAATGAGCAGTTCTTC	CASSDSTGTLNEQFF
.	.	TRBV4-1	TRBJ2-1	TGCGCCAGCAGCCAAGACGGGGGAAAGTACAATGAGCAGTTCTTC	CASSQDGGKYNEQFF
.	TRBD2	TRBV7-2	TRBJ2-1	TGTGCCAGCAGCCCCCCCGGACTAGCCCCCTACAATGAGCAGTTCTTC	CASSPPGLAPYNEQFF
.	TRBD2	TRBV19	TRBJ2-7	TGTGCCAGTAGTTCTAGCGGGGGAGTTCAATTCTACGAGCAGTACTTC	CASSSSGGVQFYEQYF
few	.	TRBV19	TRBJ1-4	TGTGCCAGTACCCAGCAGGGGACTAATGAAAAACTGTTTTTT	CASTQQGTNEKLFF
few	.	TRBV6-2/TRBV6-3	TRBJ2-3	TGTGCCAGCAGTTTGCCCTCTCTGCGGGATCTTGGCACAGATACGCAGTATTTT	CASSLPSLRDLGTDTQYF
.	TRBD1	TRBV10-1	TRBJ2-7	TGCGCCAGCAGCTCGGACAGGGAGCAGTACTTC	CASSSDREQYF
.	TRBD1	TRBV2	TRBJ1-5	TGTGCCAGCAGTGCGGACAGGGATCAGCCCCAGCATTTT	CASSADRDQPQHF
.	TRBD1	TRBV18	TRBJ2-1	TGTGCCAGCTCACGCAGGACAGGGGATTGGAATGAGCAGTTCTTC	CASSRRTGDWNEQFF
.	TRBD1	TRBV4-1	TRBJ1-2	TGCGCCAGCAGCCAAGTGGTGACAGGGACGAGGAGCTATGGCTACACCTTC	CASSQVVTGTRSYGYTF
.	TRBD1	TRBV18	TRBJ1-3	TGTGCCAGCTCTCCCAGCCGACAGGGCTTTGGAAACACCATATATTTT	CASSPSRQGFGNTIYF
.	TRBD2	TRBV5-1	TRBJ2-3	TGCGCCAGCAGTTACACGGGACTAGCGGGGAACACAGATACGCAGTATTTT	CASSYTGLAGNTDTQYF
few	.	TRBV18	TRBJ1-1	TGTGCCAGCTCACCACGTGAGGAGGAAGCTTTCTTT	CASSPREEEAFF
.	.	TRBV9	TRBJ2-5	TGTGCCAGCAGCGGCGGAATAGTACAAGAGACCCAGTACTTC	CASSGGIVQETQYF
.	.	TRBV5-1	TRBJ2-1	TGCGCCAGCAGCAGGGACATATACAATGAGCAGTTCTTC	CASSRDIYNEQFF
once	.	TRBV4-3	TRBJ2-7	TGCGCCAGCAGCCAAGACCCCAGATACGAGCAGTACTTC	CASSQDPRYEQYF
.	.	TRBV4-3	TRBJ2-1	TGCGCCAGCAGCCAAGTTAAGGGGCCGAACATCGCTGAGCAGTTCTTC	CASSQVKGPNIAEQFF
.	.	TRBV7-2	TRBJ1-2	TGTGCCAGCAGCTTAACGGGAGGCGACTATGGCTACACCTTC	CASSLTGGDYGYTF
.	TRBD1	TRBV19	TRBJ1-2	TGTGCCAGTAAATCCACAGGCACCGACAGGGGGCTCTATGGCTACACCTTC	CASKSTGTDRGLYGYTF
few	.	TRBV6-5	TRBJ1-2	TGTGCCAGCAGTTGGGCAGGGAACTATGGCTACACCTTC	CASSWAGNYGYTF
.	.	TRBV7-9	TRBJ1-1	TGTGCCAGCAGCTTAGGACAGATGAACACTGAAGCTTTCTTT	CASSLGQMNTEAFF
.	.	TRBV7-9	TRBJ1-3	TGTGCCAGCAGCGTGCAGGGGTCTGGAAACACCATATATTTT	CASSVQGSGNTIYF